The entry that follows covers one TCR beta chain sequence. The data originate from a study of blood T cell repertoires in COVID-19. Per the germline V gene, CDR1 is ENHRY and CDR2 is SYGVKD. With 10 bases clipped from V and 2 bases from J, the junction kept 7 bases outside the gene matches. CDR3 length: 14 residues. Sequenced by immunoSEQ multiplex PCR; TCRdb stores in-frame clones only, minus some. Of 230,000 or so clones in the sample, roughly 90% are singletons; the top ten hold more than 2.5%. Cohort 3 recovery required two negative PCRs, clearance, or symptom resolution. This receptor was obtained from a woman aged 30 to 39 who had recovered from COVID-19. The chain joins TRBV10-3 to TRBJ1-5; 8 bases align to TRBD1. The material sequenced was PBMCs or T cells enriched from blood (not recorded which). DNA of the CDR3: TGTGCCAGCTCGACAGGGGCAGGCAATCAGCCCCAGCATTTT. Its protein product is CASSTGAGNQPQHF.